This TCR beta chain is from a study of regulatory T cells in long-lasting Graves disease. The time point is: newly diagnosed GD, antithyroid drugs for less than 3 months. PBMC RNA served as the TCR library source. To make TCR beta libraries, researchers used iRepertoire HTBI primers and Arm-PCR of CDR3 regions. From the multiplex PCR reads, TCRdb called clonotypes with MiXCR, one entry per CDR3 protein. There are roughly 400,000 distinct CDR3 sequences in the sample; approximately 15% occur only once, and about 7.8% lies in the top ten. Between the trimmed V and J ends, which lost 6 bases and 7 bases, there was a span of 19 bases. Germline V gene lookup returns CDR1 DFQATT and CDR2 SNEGSKA (reference sequence). This CDR3 is built from 14 residues. The sample was also reused in another study, on T cells in Graves' hyperthyroidism and ophthalmopathy.

This chain uses TRBV20-1 with TRBJ2-1, with TRBD2 as a possible D gene (6 bases). Sample: peripheral blood mononuclear cells (PBMCs), taken at new diagnosis, from a patient treated with antithyroid drugs. The clonotype comes from a middle-aged woman with Graves disease. The CDR3 sequence is CSATLPGLKNEQFF. The CDR3 nucleotides are TGCAGTGCGACGCTCCCGGGACTCAAAAATGAGCAGTTCTTC.